This TCR beta chain came from a study of Ad26.COV2.S vaccination and SARS-CoV-2 variants. Background on the study: Vaccine-arm donor from the placebo-controlled COV1001 Ad26.COV2.S trial. Administration of Ad26.COV2.S was intramuscular, either once or twice 56 days apart.

Germline-derived CDR1 and CDR2 are MNHEY and SMNVEV (reference sequence). The V and J ends lost 5 bases and 3 bases, in that order; junction bases with no gene match: 6. This CDR3 is 14 amino acids long. General study results and limits: Spike-specific responses of CD8+ and CD4+ T cells were reported to display substantial breadth after vaccination.

Stated treatment: around 19 received Ad26.COV2.S at low or high dose, single or two shots; roughly five received placebo; per-sample allocation not given. At day 63 after the first vaccine or placebo injection, samples were drawn. Of note for this clone: Its antigen is unknown.

Clones were sequenced by immunoSEQ multiplex PCR, and TCRdb holds only the in-frame ones, with some missing. The repertoire includes 400,000 or so clones, more than 85% of them detected once, and approximately 3.7% sits in the top ten. The receptor was derived from a person between 18 and 59 years old who received the Ad26.COV2.S COVID-19 vaccine or a placebo. The sample in question was peripheral blood, obtained in a trial of Ad26.COV2.S vaccine versus placebo. The chain has TRBV27 and TRBJ2-7, with TRBD1 identical over 8 bases. The CDR3 DNA follows: TGTGCCAGCAGTACCCAGGGGGCTAACTACGAGCAGTACTTC. The encoded protein is CASSTQGANYEQYF.